This TCR beta chain originates from a study of blood T cell repertoires in COVID-19 (dated by TCRdb to 2018 to 2021). For context, the study as a whole: Samples covering the acute and convalescent phases of COVID-19 were provided by collaborators in the United States, Italy and Spain. A de-identified subject ID, COVID-19 status, age in years and sex were almost always included in the sample metadata. The material from the prospective study consisted of cDNA or gDNA derived from T cells, B-cell-depleted T cells, or PBMCs. The samples were drawn from two sources: the first 160 participants of the ongoing ImmuneRACE study, and 1,200 or so subjects contributed by 6 global collaborators. Subjects who had been exposed to COVID-19, were actively infected with it, or had recovered from it provided the deeply sampled blood TCRbeta repertoires that made up the dataset. A freely available public database, intended as a resource for researchers studying the immune response to SARS-CoV-2, is where the repertoires were released. HLA class I and class II types, where available, came from metadata supplied by the sample provider rather than from assay-based typing. Broader findings and caveats from the paper: How much clinical and demographic metadata was included differed by source and by participant, and the metadata was provided uncurated.

Collaborating institutions collected whole blood in K2EDTA tubes following their own protocols. Collaborator samples were shipped for TCRbeta analysis as frozen whole blood, isolated PBMCs, or DNA extracted from either sample type. CDR1 SNHLY and CDR2 FYNNEI were looked up in the germline V gene. Germline trimming amounts to 6 bases on V and 7 bases on J, with 8 as the count of junction bases outside the gene matches. The CDR3 spans 14 residues, from the cysteine through the phenylalanine. CDR3 DNA only is kept here, 42 bases in frame from base 1. On this clone: The antigen it binds to is not known. Base qualities are missing; no much larger clone stands one base away.

TCRbeta CDR3 regions were amplified from genomic DNA using the immunoSEQ Assay, a bias-controlled multiplex PCR. The authors' analysis ran thus. Within the assay, amplification of reference gene primers was used to estimate how many nucleated cells each sample contained. To quantify the absolute abundance of each unique TCRbeta CDR3 rearrangement, sequence reads were collapsed and filtered. For each sample, productive Simpson clonality was calculated as the square root of Simpson's diversity index across productive rearrangements. Imported from immuneACCESS, the table was reduced by TCRdb to in-frame sequences with V and J called. These copies leave out some clones; in studies compared against another copy, an unresolved V gene accounts for under half, and the cause of the remainder is not known. V, J and clone size are taken as reported in that table, and D and trimming were inferred from the DNA itself. The sample table shows about 40,000 clones, and 76% are seen once. The top ten constitute roughly a quarter of the sample.

The material sequenced was peripheral blood. This clonotype originated in an elderly man with acute or convalescent COVID-19. The sequence is built from TRBV2 and TRBJ2-1, with 8 bases in between that match TRBD1. In nucleotide form, the sequence is TGTGCCAGCAGAAGAACAGGGGGAGAGAATGAGCAGTTCTTC. Translated, it gives CASRRTGGENEQFF.